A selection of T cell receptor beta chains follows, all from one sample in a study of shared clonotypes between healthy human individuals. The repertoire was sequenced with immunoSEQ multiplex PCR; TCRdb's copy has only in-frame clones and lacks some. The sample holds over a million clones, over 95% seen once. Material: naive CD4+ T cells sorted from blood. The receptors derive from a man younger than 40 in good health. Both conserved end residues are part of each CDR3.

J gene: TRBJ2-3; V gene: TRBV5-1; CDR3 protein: CASSLRPIGLTSGRKDTQYF
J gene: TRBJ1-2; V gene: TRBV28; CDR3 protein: CASRARESEIYGYTF
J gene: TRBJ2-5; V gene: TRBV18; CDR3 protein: CASSNDGTQYF
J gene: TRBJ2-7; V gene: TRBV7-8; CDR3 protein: CASSHRDPGEQYF
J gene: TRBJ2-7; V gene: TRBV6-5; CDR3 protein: CASSGTAAGEAEQYF
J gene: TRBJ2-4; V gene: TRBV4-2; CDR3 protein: CASSQDLNIQYF
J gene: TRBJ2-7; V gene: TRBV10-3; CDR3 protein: CAISDQGLGPYEQYF
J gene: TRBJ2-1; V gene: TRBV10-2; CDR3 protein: CASSVSGTSPFGNEQFF
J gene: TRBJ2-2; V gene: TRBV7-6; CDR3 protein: CASSLGTRNTGELFF
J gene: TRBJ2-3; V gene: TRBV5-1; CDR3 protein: CASSLAGTGDTQYF
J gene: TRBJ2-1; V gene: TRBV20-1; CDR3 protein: CSAQLADEQFF
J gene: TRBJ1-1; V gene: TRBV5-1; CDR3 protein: CASSPGQGRDRAFF
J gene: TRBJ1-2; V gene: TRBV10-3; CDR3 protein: CAIKEGQIHGYTF
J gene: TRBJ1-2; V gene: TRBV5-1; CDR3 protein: CASSLTISGQGALNGGYTF
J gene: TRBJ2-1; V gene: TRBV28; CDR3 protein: CASLYSIWGLAGILYNEQFF
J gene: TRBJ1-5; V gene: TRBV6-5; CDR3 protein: CASSYAVFQPQHF
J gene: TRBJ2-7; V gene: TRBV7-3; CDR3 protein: CASSLYGTGLNEQYF
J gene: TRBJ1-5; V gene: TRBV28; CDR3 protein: CASSRRRGNQPQHF
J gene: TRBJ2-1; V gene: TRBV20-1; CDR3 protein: CSASRYNEQFF
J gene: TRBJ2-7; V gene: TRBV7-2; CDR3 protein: CASSWRYEQYF
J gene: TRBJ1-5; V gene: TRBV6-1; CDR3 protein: CASSEASDNQPQHF
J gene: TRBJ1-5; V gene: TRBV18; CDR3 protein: CASSSGTIQPQHF
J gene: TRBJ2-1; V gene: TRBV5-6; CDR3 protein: CASSLWGGQPHEQFF
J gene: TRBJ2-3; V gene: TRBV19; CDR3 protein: CASRGRPGQEITDTQYF
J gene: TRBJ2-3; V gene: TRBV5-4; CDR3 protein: CASSLRRGSDTQYF
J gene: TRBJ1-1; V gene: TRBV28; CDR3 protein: CASSSAGDRGTVAENTEAFF
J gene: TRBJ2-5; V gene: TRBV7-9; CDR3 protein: CASSLGGQGLWEPETQYF
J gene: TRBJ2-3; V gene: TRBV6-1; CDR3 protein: CASSELGLALEGSLF
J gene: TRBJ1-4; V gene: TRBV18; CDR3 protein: CASSPWRGTENEKLFF
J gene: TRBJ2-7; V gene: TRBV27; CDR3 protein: CASSPEGLAVTYEQYF
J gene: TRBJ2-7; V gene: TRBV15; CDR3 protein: CATSRVGLQSYEQYF
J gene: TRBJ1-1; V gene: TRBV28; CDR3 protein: CASNYRVSTEAFF
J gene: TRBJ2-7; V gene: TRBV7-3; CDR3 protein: CASSSTNPSTTGSYEQYF
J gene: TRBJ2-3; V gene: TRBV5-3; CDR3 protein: CARSFSAGLANMSTDTQYF
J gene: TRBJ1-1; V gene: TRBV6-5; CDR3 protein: CASSYSQGGGAVEAFF
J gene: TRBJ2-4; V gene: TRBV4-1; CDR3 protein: CASSHLAGEGNIQYF
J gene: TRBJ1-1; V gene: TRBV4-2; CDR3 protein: CASRVTVNTEAFF
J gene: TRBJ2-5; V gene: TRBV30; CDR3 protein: CAWSPGPRTQYF
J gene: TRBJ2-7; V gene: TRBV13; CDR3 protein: CASSSMTRQGSNLYEQYF
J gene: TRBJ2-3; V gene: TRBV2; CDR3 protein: CASRGLLTDTQYF
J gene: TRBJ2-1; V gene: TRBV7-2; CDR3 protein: CASSPLGRSSSYNEQFF
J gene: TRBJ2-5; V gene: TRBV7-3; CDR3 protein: CASRTDGETQYF
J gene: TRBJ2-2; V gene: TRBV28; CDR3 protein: CASSLGDRTGELFF
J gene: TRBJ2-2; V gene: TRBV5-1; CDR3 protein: CASSLGIAGGPAGELFF
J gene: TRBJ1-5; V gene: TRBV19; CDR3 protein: CASSISGNQPQHF
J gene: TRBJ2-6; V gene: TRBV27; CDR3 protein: CASSLFRGGPGANVLTF
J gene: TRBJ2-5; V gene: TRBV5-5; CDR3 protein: CASSSAARGQYF
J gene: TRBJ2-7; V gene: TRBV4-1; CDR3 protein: CASSQDPGQFYEQYF
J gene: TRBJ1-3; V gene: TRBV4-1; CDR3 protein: CASSITGQRNTIYF
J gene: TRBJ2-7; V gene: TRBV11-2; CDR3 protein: CASSLIPRAGDEQYF
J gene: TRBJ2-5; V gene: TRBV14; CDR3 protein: CASSPTAGGPFSYQETQYF
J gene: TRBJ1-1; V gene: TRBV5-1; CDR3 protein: CASSSGQPNTEAFF
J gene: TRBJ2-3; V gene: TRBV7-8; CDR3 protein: CASSLGGSGPADTQYF
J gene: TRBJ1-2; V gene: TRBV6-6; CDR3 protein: CASSLDSLDTYGYTF
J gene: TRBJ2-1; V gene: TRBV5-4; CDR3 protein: CASSPTTSLDEQFF
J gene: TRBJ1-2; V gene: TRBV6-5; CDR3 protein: CASSYEGTGGYYGYTF
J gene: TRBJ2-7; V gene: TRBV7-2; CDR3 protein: CASSFRRTGADEQYF
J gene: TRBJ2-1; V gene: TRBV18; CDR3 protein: CASSPKRSVYNEQFF
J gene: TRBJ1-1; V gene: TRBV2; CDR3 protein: CATDRARTEAFF